A selection of T cell receptor beta chains follows, all from one sample in a study of Ad26.COV2.S vaccination and SARS-CoV-2 variants. Libraries were prepared by immunoSEQ multiplex PCR; TCRdb keeps only in-frame clonotypes and omits some of them. This table has around 310,000 clones, 85% to 90% appearing once. The sample in question was peripheral blood, obtained in a trial of Ad26.COV2.S vaccine versus placebo. The receptor set was obtained from a person between 18 and 60 years old who received the Ad26.COV2.S COVID-19 vaccine or a placebo. Both conserved end residues are part of each CDR3. Each record gives: V gene, J gene, D gene, clone size, CDR3 length, CDR3 protein, CDR3 DNA. The D gene is left open where the match is weak. Expanded clones are given a class, and other clones once, few, many or no size at all.

V: TRBV7-9; J: TRBJ1-3; D: -; size: -; length: 14; CDR3: CASSLQFSGNTIYF; DNA: TGTGCCAGCAGCCTACAGTTCTCTGGAAACACCATATATTTT
V: TRBV7-9; J: TRBJ1-6; D: -; size: -; length: 16; CDR3: CASSLLGRQSNSPLHF; DNA: TGTGCCAGCAGCCTCCTGGGACGGCAATCCAATTCACCCCTCCACTTT
V: TRBV3-1/TRBV3-2; J: TRBJ2-3; D: TRBD2; size: -; length: 16; CDR3: CASSLRLAGDTDTQYF; DNA: TGTGCCAGCAGCCTTCGACTAGCGGGGGACACAGATACGCAGTATTTT
V: TRBV30; J: TRBJ1-2; D: -; size: -; length: 12; CDR3: CAWSSQGYGYTF; DNA: TGTGCCTGGAGCAGTCAGGGGTATGGCTACACCTTC
V: TRBV28; J: TRBJ1-6; D: TRBD1; size: -; length: 16; CDR3: CASSLGTGGRNSPLHF; DNA: TGTGCCAGCAGCCTGGGGACAGGGGGCCGTAATTCACCCCTCCACTTT
V: TRBV5-1; J: TRBJ1-1; D: TRBD1; size: once; length: 15; CDR3: CASTPTGQGNTEAFF; DNA: TGCGCCAGCACCCCGACAGGACAGGGCAACACTGAAGCTTTCTTT
V: TRBV7-2; J: TRBJ1-3; D: -; size: -; length: 15; CDR3: CASSSLRAPGNTIYF; DNA: TGTGCCAGCAGCTCACTCAGGGCCCCCGGAAACACCATATATTTT
V: TRBV4-1; J: TRBJ2-5; D: TRBD2; size: -; length: 14; CDR3: CASSQRGGGETQYF; DNA: TGCGCCAGCAGCCAGCGGGGGGGCGGTGAGACCCAGTACTTC
V: TRBV19; J: TRBJ2-5; D: TRBD2; size: -; length: 17; CDR3: CASSIGSLAGLGETQYF; DNA: TGTGCCAGTAGTATAGGTAGTCTAGCGGGTCTAGGGGAGACCCAGTACTTC
V: TRBV18; J: TRBJ2-5; D: -; size: -; length: 12; CDR3: CASSPYQETQYF; DNA: TGTGCCAGCTCACCATACCAAGAGACCCAGTACTTC
V: TRBV5-6; J: TRBJ1-5; D: TRBD1; size: -; length: 15; CDR3: CASSQYRGSDQPQHF; DNA: TGTGCCAGCAGCCAATACAGGGGGAGCGATCAGCCCCAGCATTTT
V: TRBV10-3; J: TRBJ1-2; D: TRBD1; size: -; length: 14; CDR3: CAISGGTGSYGYTF; DNA: TGTGCCATCAGTGGTGGGACAGGGAGCTATGGCTACACCTTC
V: TRBV7-2; J: TRBJ1-2; D: TRBD1; size: -; length: 15; CDR3: CASSHDRGQRYGYTF; DNA: TGTGCCAGCAGCCACGACAGGGGGCAACGGTATGGCTACACCTTC
V: TRBV5-1; J: TRBJ1-1; D: -; size: few; length: 14; CDR3: CASSLQTGNTEAFF; DNA: TGCGCCAGCAGCTTACAGACAGGGAACACTGAAGCTTTCTTT
V: TRBV18; J: TRBJ2-1; D: TRBD2; size: -; length: 18; CDR3: CASSPGLAGSWGNNEQFF; DNA: TGTGCCAGCTCACCCGGACTAGCGGGGAGCTGGGGAAACAATGAGCAGTTCTTC
V: TRBV27; J: TRBJ1-5; D: -; size: -; length: 14; CDR3: CASSLSPANQPQHF; DNA: TGTGCCAGCAGTTTATCTCCCGCCAATCAGCCCCAGCATTTT
V: TRBV7-3; J: TRBJ2-3; D: -; size: -; length: 14; CDR3: CASSLIPSTDTQYF; DNA: TGTGCCAGCAGCTTAATCCCTAGCACAGATACGCAGTATTTT
V: TRBV7-8; J: TRBJ1-4; D: -; size: -; length: 17; CDR3: CASSVNRAWGDNEKLFF; DNA: TGTGCCAGCAGCGTAAACAGGGCCTGGGGGGATAATGAAAAACTGTTTTTT
V: TRBV4-1; J: TRBJ1-3; D: -; size: -; length: 17; CDR3: CASSQDHPLSYGNTIYF; DNA: TGCGCCAGCAGCCAAGATCATCCCTTAAGCTACGGAAACACCATATATTTT
V: TRBV6-2/TRBV6-3; J: TRBJ1-5; D: -; size: once; length: 15; CDR3: CASSRAQGSNQPQHF; DNA: TGTGCCAGCAGTCGGGCCCAAGGGAGCAATCAGCCCCAGCATTTT
V: TRBV3-1/TRBV3-2; J: TRBJ2-2; D: TRBD2; size: -; length: 15; CDR3: CASSLLAGNTGELFF; DNA: TGTGCCAGCAGCCTTCTAGCGGGGAACACCGGGGAGCTGTTTTTT
V: TRBV18; J: TRBJ2-5; D: TRBD1; size: -; length: 14; CDR3: CASSPGTGKETQYF; DNA: TGTGCCAGCTCACCGGGGACAGGGAAAGAGACCCAGTACTTC
V: TRBV18; J: TRBJ1-1; D: -; size: -; length: 14; CDR3: CASSLSLGDTEAFF; DNA: TGTGCCAGCTCGTTAAGTTTAGGGGACACTGAAGCTTTCTTT
V: TRBV11-3; J: TRBJ2-4; D: -; size: -; length: 14; CDR3: CASSQGGTKNIQYF; DNA: TGTGCCAGCAGCCAAGGGGGGACCAAAAACATTCAGTACTTC
V: TRBV7-3; J: TRBJ1-1; D: -; size: -; length: 13; CDR3: CASSPVTNTEAFF; DNA: TGTGCCAGCAGCCCAGTCACCAACACTGAAGCTTTCTTT
V: TRBV5-6; J: TRBJ1-2; D: -; size: -; length: 14; CDR3: CASSFAQGVYGYTF; DNA: TGTGCCAGCAGCTTTGCACAGGGAGTCTATGGCTACACCTTC
V: TRBV28; J: TRBJ2-1; D: -; size: -; length: 16; CDR3: CASSSHYSDLPNEQFF; DNA: TGTGCCAGCAGTTCCCATTATAGCGACCTACCCAATGAGCAGTTCTTC
V: TRBV27; J: TRBJ1-1; D: -; size: -; length: 13; CDR3: CASSWGQNTEAFF; DNA: TGTGCCAGCAGTTGGGGCCAGAACACTGAAGCTTTCTTT
V: TRBV7-2; J: TRBJ1-2; D: TRBD1; size: -; length: 16; CDR3: CASSLVGTGTNYGYTF; DNA: TGTGCCAGCAGCTTAGTGGGGACAGGGACTAACTATGGCTACACCTTC
V: TRBV21-1; J: TRBJ2-5; D: -; size: -; length: 17; CDR3: CASSNFEGLGIQKTQYF; DNA: TGTGCCAGCAGCAATTTCGAGGGACTAGGGATACAAAAGACCCAGTACTTC
V: TRBV6-1; J: TRBJ2-7; D: TRBD2; size: -; length: 15; CDR3: CASSEGLAGAYEQYF; DNA: TGTGCCAGCAGTGAGGGACTAGCGGGGGCCTACGAGCAGTACTTC
V: TRBV4-3; J: TRBJ2-7; D: -; size: few; length: 15; CDR3: CASSQDFNGAYEQYF; DNA: TGCGCCAGCAGCCAAGATTTCAACGGCGCCTACGAGCAGTACTTC
V: TRBV7-6; J: TRBJ1-4; D: -; size: -; length: 14; CDR3: CASSLGQGNKKLFF; DNA: TGTGCCAGCAGCTTAGGTCAGGGGAATAAAAAACTGTTTTTT
V: TRBV6-1; J: TRBJ2-6; D: -; size: -; length: 15; CDR3: CASSELFSGANVLTF; DNA: TGTGCCAGCAGTGAACTCTTCTCTGGGGCCAACGTCCTGACTTTC
V: TRBV6-2/TRBV6-3; J: TRBJ2-6; D: -; size: -; length: 15; CDR3: CASSYNGAGANVLTF; DNA: TGTGCCAGCAGTTACAACGGGGCCGGGGCCAACGTCCTGACTTTC
V: TRBV18; J: TRBJ1-6; D: TRBD1; size: -; length: 14; CDR3: CASSPDRVNSPLHF; DNA: TGTGCCAGCTCTCCGGACAGGGTCAATTCACCCCTCCACTTT
V: TRBV6-5; J: TRBJ1-1; D: -; size: -; length: 15; CDR3: CASSSTPGPNTEAFF; DNA: TGTGCCAGCAGTTCTACTCCGGGTCCGAACACTGAAGCTTTCTTT
V: TRBV6-5; J: TRBJ1-4; D: TRBD1; size: -; length: 14; CDR3: CASSYDRGGEKLFF; DNA: TGTGCCAGCAGTTACGACAGGGGTGGTGAAAAACTGTTTTTT
V: TRBV4-1; J: TRBJ2-1; D: -; size: -; length: 12; CDR3: CASSRTRSEQFF; DNA: TGCGCCAGCAGCCGAACTAGGAGTGAGCAGTTCTTC
V: TRBV6-6; J: TRBJ2-5; D: -; size: -; length: 15; CDR3: CASSYPEAGKKTQYF; DNA: TGTGCCAGCAGTTACCCTGAGGCAGGGAAAAAGACCCAGTACTTC
V: TRBV27; J: TRBJ1-1; D: TRBD1; size: once; length: 14; CDR3: CASTVQGGGTEAFF; DNA: TGTGCCAGCACGGTTCAGGGGGGAGGCACTGAAGCTTTCTTT
V: TRBV15; J: TRBJ2-1; D: TRBD2; size: -; length: 15; CDR3: CATTKSGSEGNEQFF; DNA: TGTGCCACCACCAAGAGCGGGAGTGAGGGCAATGAGCAGTTCTTC
V: TRBV27; J: TRBJ1-4; D: -; size: once; length: 15; CDR3: CASTIRWGTGEKLFF; DNA: TGTGCCAGCACTATTAGGTGGGGTACGGGTGAAAAACTGTTTTTT
V: TRBV7-2; J: TRBJ2-1; D: -; size: -; length: 16; CDR3: CASSLAGVLSYNEQFF; DNA: TGTGCCAGCAGCTTAGCGGGAGTTTTGTCCTACAATGAGCAGTTCTTC
V: TRBV6-5; J: TRBJ1-4; D: -; size: -; length: 16; CDR3: CASSYSGWEANEKLFF; DNA: TGTGCCAGCAGTTACTCTGGCTGGGAGGCTAATGAAAAACTGTTTTTT
V: TRBV13; J: TRBJ2-6; D: -; size: -; length: 14; CDR3: CASSLQVGANVLTF; DNA: TGTGCCAGCAGCTTACAGGTGGGGGCCAACGTCCTGACTTTC
V: TRBV7-8; J: TRBJ1-5; D: TRBD1; size: -; length: 15; CDR3: CASSLIDRAGQPQHF; DNA: TGTGCCAGCAGCCTCATAGACAGGGCGGGTCAGCCCCAGCATTTT
V: TRBV7-9; J: TRBJ1-1; D: -; size: -; length: 9; CDR3: CASSDEAFF; DNA: TGTGCCAGCAGCGATGAAGCTTTCTTT
V: TRBV9; J: TRBJ2-1; D: -; size: -; length: 14; CDR3: CASSVRQRDNEQFF; DNA: TGTGCCAGCAGCGTACGCCAGCGGGACAATGAGCAGTTCTTC
V: TRBV4-1; J: TRBJ2-4; D: -; size: -; length: 15; CDR3: CASSLIRDFLNIQYF; DNA: TGCGCCAGCAGCCTCATCCGGGACTTTTTGAACATTCAGTACTTC
V: TRBV13; J: TRBJ1-5; D: -; size: few; length: 15; CDR3: CASSLGGQGSAPPIF; DNA: TGTGCCAGCAGCTTAGGCGGACAAGGTAGTGCCCCCCCTATATTT